The T cell receptor beta chain described here comes from a study of shared clonotypes between healthy human individuals. Trimming removed 4 bases from V and 4 bases from J, with 17 bases in between. CDR1 is SGHRS, CDR2 YFSETQ, per germline. This CDR3 is 15 amino acids long. There were only Caucasian adults among the donors, and all lived in Nashville, Tennessee. Clones were sequenced by immunoSEQ multiplex PCR, and TCRdb holds only the in-frame ones, with some missing. The sample includes about 490,000 clones, 76% of them seen just once. The V call is TRBV5-1, the J call TRBJ1-1, with a tentative D call TRBD1 (6 bases). The TCR was taken from a woman between 40 and 50 years old in good health. Some clones in this sample may be carry-over from other donors' samples. The sample was PBMCs. The CDR3 DNA reads TGCGCCAGCAGCCCGGAAGGGGGTGATGGCACTGAAGCTTTCTTT. Protein sequence: CASSPEGGDGTEAFF.